These T cell receptor beta chains were read from a single sample in a study of blood T cell repertoires in COVID-19. Profiling relied on immunoSEQ multiplex PCR, and the TCRdb table lists in-frame clones only, not all of them. This table has a few hundred thousand clones, nearly 90% appearing once. Sequenced material: PBMCs or T cells enriched from blood (not recorded which). The receptors were sampled from a woman aged 18-35 years with acute COVID-19. The CDR3 runs from the conserved cysteine through the conserved F or W. A D gene is named only where the DNA matches it firmly. Clone size, where shown, is once, few, many, or a class for clones that have expanded.

CDR3nt | CDR3aa | j_gene | abundance | v_gene | d_gene
TGTGCCAGCACCCTCCCGGGGGGAGGTACTGAAGCTTTCTTT | CASTLPGGGTEAFF | TRBJ1-1 | few | TRBV2 | .
TGTGCCAGCAGCCCGACTAGCGGCCAAGAGACCCAGTACTTC | CASSPTSGQETQYF | TRBJ2-5 | . | TRBV9 | TRBD2
TGTGCCAGCAGGCACAGGGAGAACACTGAAGCTTTCTTT | CASRHRENTEAFF | TRBJ1-1 | . | TRBV28 | .
TGTGCCAGCAGTTCCGAGTCAGCTTTCTTT | CASSSESAFF | TRBJ1-1 | . | TRBV28 | .
TGTGCCACCAGGTATCGCCTCGTCCAGCGGGAGAGTGAGCAGTTCTTC | CATRYRLVQRESEQFF | TRBJ2-1 | . | TRBV15 | TRBD2
TGTGCTAGTGGTTTGACCACAGGGAACTATGGCTACACCTTC | CASGLTTGNYGYTF | TRBJ1-2 | . | TRBV12-5 | .
TGTGCCAGTAGTTCCGGGACAGGGGGTTCACCCCTCCACTTT | CASSSGTGGSPLHF | TRBJ1-6 | . | TRBV19 | TRBD1
TGCGCCAGCAGTGAGGGCAGCCAAGAGACCCAGTACTTC | CASSEGSQETQYF | TRBJ2-5 | . | TRBV10-2 | .
TGTGCCAGCAGCCCCCAAGGGGCCAGCGGGAGGGCCTATGGCCCCGGGGAGCTGTTTTTT | CASSPQGASGRAYGPGELFF | TRBJ2-2 | . | TRBV3-1/TRBV3-2 | TRBD2
TGCGCCAGCAGCTTGAGTCTAGCGGGAGAGAATGAGCAGTTCTTC | CASSLSLAGENEQFF | TRBJ2-1 | few | TRBV5-1 | TRBD2
TGTGCCAGCAGTGAAGTCCTCTCTGGAAACACCATATATTTT | CASSEVLSGNTIYF | TRBJ1-3 | . | TRBV2 | .
TGTGCCAGCAGCCCCAGCCTGGGGAGGCTAGTCGGAGAGACCCAGTACTTC | CASSPSLGRLVGETQYF | TRBJ2-5 | . | TRBV3-1/TRBV3-2 | .
TGTGCCAGTAGGGGGAACAGGGAAGGTAATGAAAAACTGTTTTTT | CASRGNREGNEKLFF | TRBJ1-4 | once | TRBV19 | .
TGTGCCAGCAGCGTAGGTAAAGGGGGCGGAAATGGCTACACCTTC | CASSVGKGGGNGYTF | TRBJ1-2 | . | TRBV9 | TRBD1
TGTGCCAGCAGCGCCACAGGTGATACTAACTATGGCTACACCTTC | CASSATGDTNYGYTF | TRBJ1-2 | . | TRBV7-9 | .
TGCAGCGCCAAGGGACTAGCGGGAGCGAACACCGGGGAGCTGTTTTTT | CSAKGLAGANTGELFF | TRBJ2-2 | . | TRBV29-1 | TRBD2
TGTGCCAGCAGTTACTCCGCGGGCCCTAGCACAGATACGCAGTATTTT | CASSYSAGPSTDTQYF | TRBJ2-3 | . | TRBV6-5 | .
TGTGCCAGCAGCCCGGGACTAGCTGGGGAGCAGTACTTC | CASSPGLAGEQYF | TRBJ2-7 | . | TRBV5-6 | TRBD2
TGTGCCAGCAGCCAGCTAGCGGGAGAGCGTGAGCAGTTCTTC | CASSQLAGEREQFF | TRBJ2-1 | . | TRBV3-1/TRBV3-2 | TRBD2
TGTGCCAGCAGCCAAGAAAACAGGACGCCCCAGCATTTT | CASSQENRTPQHF | TRBJ1-5 | few | TRBV3-1/TRBV3-2 | .
TGTGCTAGTGGCCGGGACAGGGATGTTACTGAAGCTTTCTTT | CASGRDRDVTEAFF | TRBJ1-1 | . | TRBV12-5 | TRBD1
TGTGCCAGCAGCCCCGGACAGGGGGGTGAAAAACTGTTTTTT | CASSPGQGGEKLFF | TRBJ1-4 | once | TRBV7-9 | TRBD1
TGTGCCACCTGGGCGGAGGGGCACAACTATGGCTACACCTTC | CATWAEGHNYGYTF | TRBJ1-2 | . | TRBV28 | .
TGTGCCATCAGTGCGGGGGGCCTCAATTCACCCCTCCACTTT | CAISAGGLNSPLHF | TRBJ1-6 | . | TRBV10-3 | .